This T cell receptor beta chain was found in a study of blood T cell repertoires in COVID-19. The length of the CDR3 is 18 residues. Germline CDR1 and CDR2: MNHEY and SMNVEV (reference sequence). Trimming left V 3 bases short and J 3 bases short, with 23 bases between. Generated by immunoSEQ multiplex PCR, the TCRdb table keeps only in-frame clones and is missing some. The sample shows tens of thousands of clones, 86% of them seen only once. The chain combines TRBV27 with TRBJ1-2; weak D call: TRBD1 (5 bases). The sequenced sample was peripheral blood. This TCR derives from a man in his fifties or sixties with acute or convalescent COVID-19. The CDR3 coding sequence is TGTGCCAGCAGTTTGGTCGCGGGACTGGGTGGAAGAGACTATGGCTACACCTTC. This gives the protein CASSLVAGLGGRDYGYTF.